Following are 20 T cell receptor beta chains from one sample sequenced in a study of radiotherapy plus CTLA-4 blockade in lung cancer. Clones were read by immunoSEQ multiplex PCR, and TCRdb kept only the in-frame ones, dropping some. The profile shows just under 60,000 clones, just over 75% of them singletons. The sequences come from peripheral blood, collected from a patient treated with radiotherapy plus ipilimumab. All receptors come from a human donor with non-small cell lung cancer who had a partial response to radiotherapy plus ipilimumab.

This chain links TRBV19 with TRBJ2-7; D unclear. CDR3 size: 15 residues. Germline CDR1 and CDR2: LNHDA and SQIVND (reference sequence). V was clipped by 3 bases and J by 4 bases, with 16 bases between them. The CDR3 coding sequence is TGTGCCAGTAGTATGCGTGCGGCGGTCCCTTACGAGCAGTACTTC. It is translated as CASSMRAAVPYEQYF. Full variable domain (outside the CDR3, taken from reference TRBV19 and TRBJ2-7): DGGITQSPKYLFRKEGQNVTLSCEQNLNHDAMYWYRQDPGQGLRLIYYSQIVNDFQKGDIAEGYSVSREKKESFPLTVTSAQKNPTAFYLCASSMRAAVPYEQYFGPGTRLTVT.

The CDR3 region is CASSLGPGVEQYF. CDR3 nucleotide sequence: TGTGCCAGCAGCTTAGGGCCAGGGGTGGAGCAGTACTTC. The chain recombines TRBV7-2 with TRBJ2-7, with a weak D call TRBD1 (6 bases). This CDR3 is built from 13 residues. V was pared by 1 base and J by 7 bases, with 11 bases between. Germline V gives CDR1 SGHTA, CDR2 FQGNSA. Supplemented by reference TRBV7-2 and TRBJ2-7, the full variable domain reads GAGVSQSPSNKVTEKGKDVELRCDPISGHTALYWYRQSLGQGLEFLIYFQGNSAPDKSGLPSDRFSAERTGGSVSTLTIQRTQQEDSAVYLCASSLGPGVEQYFGPGTRLTVT.

The CDR3 region has the DNA TGTGCCAGCAGCTTGGTCGTGAACACTGAAGCTTTCTTT. This codes for CASSLVVNTEAFF. The gene calls are TRBV5-6 and TRBJ1-1, with unresolved D. Germline CDR1 is SGHDT and CDR2 is YYEEEE. The CDR3 has 13 residues. Deletions cut 0 bases from V and 0 bases from J, with 3 bases between.

The CDR3 reads CASSSPGGGFEKLFF. The CDR3, as DNA: TGTGCCAGCAGCTCCCCAGGGGGCGGGTTTGAAAAACTGTTTTTT. The chain has TRBV7-9 and TRBJ1-4; 8 nucleotides align to TRBD1. The CDR3 runs 15 residues. V lost 4 bases and J lost 7; bases outside the gene matches: 8. The germline CDR1 and CDR2 sequences are SEHNR and FQNEAQ (reference sequence).

This clone has more than one count but fewer than ten. The gene calls are TRBV5-6 and TRBJ1-3; D perhaps matches TRBD1 (5 bases). Trimming pared 3 bases from V and 1 base from J, leaving 8 bases between. Germline CDR1 is SGHDT and CDR2 is YYEEEE. The CDR3 extends over 14 amino acids. Here the CDR3 DNA reads TGTGCCAGCAGCTCGGGGGTATCTGGAAACACCATATATTTT. Translation: CASSSGVSGNTIYF.

The sample holds a few counts of this clone. V is TRBV6-1 and J is TRBJ2-7; TRBD1 agrees at 7 bases. With V trimmed by 9 bases and J by 7 bases, 9 bases remained unmatched. CDR1 MNHNS and CDR2 SASEGT come from the germline V gene. This CDR3 is 12 amino acids long. The chain's CDR3 is CASSTGLGEQYF. The CDR3 DNA follows: TGTGCCAGTTCGACAGGGCTTGGGGAGCAGTACTTC.

This chain links TRBV19 with TRBJ2-7; TRBD1 agrees at 8 bases. CDR1 and CDR2 (germline): LNHDA, SQIVND (reference sequence). The CDR3 has 14 residues. The V and J ends lost 5 bases and 1 base, in that order; junction bases with no gene match: 4. The CDR3 loop reads CASSLQGDSYEQYF. The DNA for the CDR3 is TGTGCCAGTAGTTTACAGGGGGATTCCTACGAGCAGTACTTC.

This clone was picked up a small number of times. The CDR3 spells CASSVASGGAGSYNEQFF. The DNA of the CDR3 is TGTGCCAGCAGCGTAGCTAGCGGGGGGGCTGGCTCCTACAATGAGCAGTTCTTC. This chain connects TRBV9 to TRBJ2-1; 12 bases fit TRBD2. The length of the CDR3 is 18 residues. Losses at the gene ends were 0 bases for V and 0 bases for J; bases not matched to a gene: 4. Germline V lookup: CDR1 SGDLS, CDR2 YYNGEE.

J is TRBJ1-2 and V is TRBV5-1, with a weak D call TRBD1 (5 bases). Per the germline V gene, CDR1 is SGHRS and CDR2 is YFSETQ. The CDR3 runs 14 residues. Trimming took 0 bases from V and 5 from J, leaving 11 bases between them. CDR3 nucleotides: TGCGCCAGCAGCTTGGTAGGGGTACAATATGGCTACACCTTC. It specifies CASSLVGVQYGYTF.

The chain has TRBV4-1 and TRBJ1-2; the D gene is possibly TRBD1 (5 bases). Trimming took 4 bases from V and 3 from J, leaving 21 bases between them. The CDR3 extends over 17 amino acids. CDR1 and CDR2 from the germline V gene are MGHRA and YSYEKL. The CDR3 coding sequence is TGCGCCAGCAGCCCGCCTGAAATTGTCACCAGGGACTATGGCTACACCTTC. Protein: CASSPPEIVTRDYGYTF.

The chain employs TRBV7-3 and TRBJ1-2; TRBD1 matches at 9 bases. Germline CDR1 and CDR2: SGHTA and FQGTGA. V trimming: 5 bases; J trimming: 2 bases; junction bases outside the gene matches: 6. This CDR3 comprises 15 residues. CDR3: CASSTTGTGNYGYTF. The CDR3 bases are TGTGCCAGCAGCACCACCGGGACAGGGAACTATGGCTACACCTTC.

This clone was detected a few times. V and J are TRBV6-5 and TRBJ2-7, with 7 bases matching TRBD1. Germline V lookup: CDR1 MNHEY, CDR2 SVGAGI. There are 15 residues in the CDR3. Trimming removed 5 bases from V and 3 bases from J; junction bases left unmatched: 10. For the CDR3, the DNA is TGTGCCAGCAGTCAAACCGAGACAGGGTTCTACGAGCAGTACTTC. Amino acid sequence: CASSQTETGFYEQYF.

This clone was detected once. The chain is built from TRBV5-6 and TRBJ2-7; D is perhaps TRBD1 (6 bases). Germline V gene sequence: CDR1 SGHDT, CDR2 YYEEEE. The CDR3 consists of 14 residues. The V end was cut by 0 bases, the J end by 1 base, with 8 bases between. The DNA of the CDR3 is TGTGCCAGCAGCTTGGGGGGGCAATCCTACGAGCAGTACTTC. This translates into CASSLGGQSYEQYF.

This clone is a singleton in its sample. The junction departs from the called germline gene at one end, perhaps through a read error. The genes are TRBV11-2 and TRBJ1-2, with a possible D match to TRBD1 (6 bases). The CDR3 spans 15 residues. Germline V gene lookup returns CDR1 SGHAT and CDR2 FQNNGV. The CDR3 protein is CASSLGQTGNYGHTF. The CDR3 nucleotides are TGTGCCAGCAGCTTAGGACAAACAGGGAACTATGGCCACACCTTC. The full variable domain, with the rest looked up from reference TRBV11-2 and TRBJ1-2, is EAGVAQSPRYKIIEKRQSVAFWCNPISGHATLYWYQQILGQGPKLLIQFQNNGVVDDSQLPKDRFSAERLKGVDSTLKIQPAKLEDSAVYLCASSLGQTGNYGHTFGSGTRLTVV.

The V call is TRBV7-9, the J call TRBJ1-6; 7 nucleotides match TRBD1. J was trimmed by 5 bases and V by 3 bases; bases with no gene match: 7. The CDR3 totals 16 residues. The V gene's germline CDR1 is SEHNR and CDR2 FQNEAQ (reference sequence). The CDR3 DNA reads as TGTGCCAGCAGCTTTACAGGGGACGGGGATAATTCACCCCTCCACTTT. This encodes CASSFTGDGDNSPLHF. The complete variable domain, with remaining parts taken from reference TRBV7-9 and TRBJ1-6, reads DTGVSQNPRHKITKRGQNVTFRCDPISEHNRLYWYRQTLGQGPEFLTYFQNEAQLEKSRLLSDRFSAERPKGSFSTLEIQRTEQGDSAMYLCASSFTGDGDNSPLHFGNGTRLTVT.

This clone appeared once. The chain couples TRBV7-6 to TRBJ2-1; possibly TRBD1 for D (5 bases). Trimming left V 1 base short and J 0 bases short, with 7 bases between. Germline V lookup: CDR1 SGHVS, CDR2 FNYEAQ. The CDR3 spans 15 residues. CDR3 sequence reads: CASSLGQGSYNEQFF. Written as DNA, the CDR3 is TGTGCCAGCAGCTTAGGGCAGGGCTCCTACAATGAGCAGTTCTTC.

The chain combines TRBV5-4 with TRBJ2-4, with D perhaps TRBD1 (6 bases). The CDR3 runs 13 residues. The V end was cut by 5 bases, the J end by 4 bases, with 10 bases between. Germline V gene sequence: CDR1 SGHNT, CDR2 YYREEE (reference sequence). The DNA for the CDR3 is TGTGCCAGCAGTTTCGACAGGAAAAACATTCAGTACTTC. Amino acids: CASSFDRKNIQYF.

This sequence joins TRBV7-2 and TRBJ2-5, with 10 bases that match TRBD2. The tail of the sequence fits TRBJ2-7 better, so the J call may be wrong. CDR1 is SGHTA and CDR2 is FQGNSA in the germline V gene. The CDR3 extends over 16 amino acids. Here the CDR3 reads CASSLILAGVAYEQYF. CDR3 nucleotides: TGTGCCAGCAGCTTAATTCTAGCGGGGGTTGCCTACGAGCAGTACTTC.

Only one count was recorded for this clone. V is TRBV5-1 and J is TRBJ2-5, with 15 positions matching TRBD2. The CDR3 loop spans 18 amino acids. The V segment lost 4 bases and the J segment 4 bases; nucleotides outside the gene matches: 11. The V gene's germline CDR1 is SGHRS and CDR2 YFSETQ. CDR3 region: CASSPGLAGGPGRETQYF. The CDR3 nucleotides are TGCGCCAGCAGCCCCGGACTAGCGGGGGGGCCGGGTCGAGAGACCCAGTACTTC.

The chain is built from TRBV4-1 and TRBJ2-1, with 8 bases fitting TRBD2. The CDR3 is 14 residues long. Looked up from germline, CDR1 is MGHRA and CDR2 is YSYEKL. The V gene end was trimmed by 0 bases and the J gene end by 10 bases; junction bases not matched to a gene: 5. CDR3 sequence (DNA): TGCGCCAGCAGCCAAGAAACTAGCGGAAGAGAGCAGTTCTTC. Protein product: CASSQETSGREQFF.